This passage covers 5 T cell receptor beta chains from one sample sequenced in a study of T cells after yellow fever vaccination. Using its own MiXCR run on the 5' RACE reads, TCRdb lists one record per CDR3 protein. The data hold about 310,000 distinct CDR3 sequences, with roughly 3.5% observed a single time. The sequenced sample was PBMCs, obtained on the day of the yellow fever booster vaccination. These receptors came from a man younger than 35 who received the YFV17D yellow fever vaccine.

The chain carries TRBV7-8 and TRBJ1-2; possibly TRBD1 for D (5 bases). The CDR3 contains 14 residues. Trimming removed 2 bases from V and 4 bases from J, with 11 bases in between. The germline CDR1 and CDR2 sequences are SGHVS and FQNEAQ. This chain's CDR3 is CASSLSEGIYGYTF. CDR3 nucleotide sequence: TGTGCCAGCAGCTTATCAGAGGGGATCTATGGCTACACCTTC.

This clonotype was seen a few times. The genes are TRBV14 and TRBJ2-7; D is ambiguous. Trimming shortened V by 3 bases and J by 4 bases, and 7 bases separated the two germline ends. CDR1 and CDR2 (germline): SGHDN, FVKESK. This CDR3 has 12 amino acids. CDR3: CASSHSYYEQYF. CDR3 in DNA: TGTGCCAGCAGCCATTCCTATTACGAGCAGTACTTC.

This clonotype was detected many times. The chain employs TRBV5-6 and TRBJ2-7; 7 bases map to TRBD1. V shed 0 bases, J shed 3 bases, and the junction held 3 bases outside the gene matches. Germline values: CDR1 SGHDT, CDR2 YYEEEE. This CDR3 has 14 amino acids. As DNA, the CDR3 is TGTGCCAGCAGCTTGGTGGGACAGAACTACGAGCAGTACTTC. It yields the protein CASSLVGQNYEQYF.

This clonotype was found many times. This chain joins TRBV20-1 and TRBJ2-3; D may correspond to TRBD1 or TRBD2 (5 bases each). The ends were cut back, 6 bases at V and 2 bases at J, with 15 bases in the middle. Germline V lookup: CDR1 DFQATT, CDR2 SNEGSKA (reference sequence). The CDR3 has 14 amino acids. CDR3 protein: CSARGQGDTDTQYF. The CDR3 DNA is TGCAGTGCCCGCGGGCAGGGAGACACAGATACGCAGTATTTT.

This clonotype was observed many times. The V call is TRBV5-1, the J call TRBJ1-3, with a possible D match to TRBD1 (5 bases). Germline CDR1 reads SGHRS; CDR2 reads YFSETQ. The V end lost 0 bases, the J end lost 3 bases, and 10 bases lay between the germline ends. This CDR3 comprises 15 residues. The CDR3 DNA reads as TGCGCCAGCAGCTTGGACCCGGGACGTGGAAACACCATATATTTT. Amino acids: CASSLDPGRGNTIYF.